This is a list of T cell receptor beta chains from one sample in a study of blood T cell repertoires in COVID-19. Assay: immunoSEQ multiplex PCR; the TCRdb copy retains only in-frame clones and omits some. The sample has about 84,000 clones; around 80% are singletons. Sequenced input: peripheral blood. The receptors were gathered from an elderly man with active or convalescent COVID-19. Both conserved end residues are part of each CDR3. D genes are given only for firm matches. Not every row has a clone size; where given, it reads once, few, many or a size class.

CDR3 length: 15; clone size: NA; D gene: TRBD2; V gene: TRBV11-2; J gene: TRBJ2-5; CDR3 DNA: TGTGCCAGCAGCTTTAGCGGGGGGGAGCAAGAGACCCAGTACTTC; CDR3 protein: CASSFSGGEQETQYF
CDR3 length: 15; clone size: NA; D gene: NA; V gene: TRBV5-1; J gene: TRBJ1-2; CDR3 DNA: TGCGCCAGCAGCTTGGGTGGGGAGTTGGTTTATGGCTACACCTTC; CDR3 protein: CASSLGGELVYGYTF
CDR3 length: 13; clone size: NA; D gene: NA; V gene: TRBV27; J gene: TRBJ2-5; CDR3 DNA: TGTGCCAGCAGTTTAAACGGTCAAGAGACCCAGTACTTC; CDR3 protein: CASSLNGQETQYF
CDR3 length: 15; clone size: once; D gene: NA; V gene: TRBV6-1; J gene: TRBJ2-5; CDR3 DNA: TGTGCCAGCAGTGAATCGCACAGGGTGAAAGAGACCCAGTACTTC; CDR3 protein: CASSESHRVKETQYF
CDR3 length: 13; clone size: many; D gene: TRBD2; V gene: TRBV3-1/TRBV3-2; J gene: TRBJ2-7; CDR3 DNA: TGTGCCAGCAGCCAAGTGGCGGGGGGTGAGCAGTACTTC; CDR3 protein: CASSQVAGGEQYF
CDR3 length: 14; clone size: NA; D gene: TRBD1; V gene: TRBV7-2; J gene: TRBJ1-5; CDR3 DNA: TGTGCCAGCAGCTTAGGACAGGGGGACTTGCCCCAGCATTTT; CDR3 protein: CASSLGQGDLPQHF
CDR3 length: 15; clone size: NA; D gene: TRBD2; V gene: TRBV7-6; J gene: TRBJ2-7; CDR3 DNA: TGTGCCAGCAGCCGCACCTCTAGCGGCTCCTACGAGCAGTACTTC; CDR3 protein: CASSRTSSGSYEQYF
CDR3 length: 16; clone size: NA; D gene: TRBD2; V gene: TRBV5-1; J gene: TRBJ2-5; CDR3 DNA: TGCGCCAGCAGCTTGACGACTAGCGGGCGCCCTCTGACCCAGTACTTC; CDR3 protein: CASSLTTSGRPLTQYF
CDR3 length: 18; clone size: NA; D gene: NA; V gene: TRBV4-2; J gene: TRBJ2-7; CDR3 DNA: TGTGCCAGCAGCCAAGATCAACCGGGAGAGGCTTGGGCCTACGAGCAGTACTTC; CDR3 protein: CASSQDQPGEAWAYEQYF
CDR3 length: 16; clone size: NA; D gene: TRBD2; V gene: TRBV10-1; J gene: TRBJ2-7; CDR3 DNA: TGCGCCAGCAGGAAACTGGGACTAGCGGGGGTCTACGAGCAGTACTTC; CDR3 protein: CASRKLGLAGVYEQYF
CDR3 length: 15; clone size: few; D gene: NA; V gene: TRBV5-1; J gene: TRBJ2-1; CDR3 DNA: TGCGCCAGCAGCTTCAGGGCCAGCTCCTACAATGAGCAGTTCTTC; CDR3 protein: CASSFRASSYNEQFF
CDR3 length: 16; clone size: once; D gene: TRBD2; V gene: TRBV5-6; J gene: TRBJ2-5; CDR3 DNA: TGTGCCAGCAGCTTTGGACTAGCGGGAGGAGTGGAGACCCAGTACTTC; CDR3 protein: CASSFGLAGGVETQYF
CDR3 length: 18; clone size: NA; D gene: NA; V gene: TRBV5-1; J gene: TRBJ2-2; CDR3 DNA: TGCGCCAGCCATACTTCCGGGACACTTATAGGAGTCACCGGGGAGCTGTTTTTT; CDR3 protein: CASHTSGTLIGVTGELFF
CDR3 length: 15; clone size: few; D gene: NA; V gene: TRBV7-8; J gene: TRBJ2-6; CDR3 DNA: TGTGCCAGCAGCCCGATGAGCTCTGGGGCCAACGTCCTGACTTTC; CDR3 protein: CASSPMSSGANVLTF
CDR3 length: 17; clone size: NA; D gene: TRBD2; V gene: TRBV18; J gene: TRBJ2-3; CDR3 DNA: TGTGCCAGCTCACCACCGGGACTAGCGGGAGGCACAGATACGCAGTATTTT; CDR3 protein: CASSPPGLAGGTDTQYF
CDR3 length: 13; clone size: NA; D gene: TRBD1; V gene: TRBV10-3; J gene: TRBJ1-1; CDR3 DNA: TGTGCCAGAAGACAGGGCCCGAACACTGAAGCTTTCTTT; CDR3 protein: CARRQGPNTEAFF
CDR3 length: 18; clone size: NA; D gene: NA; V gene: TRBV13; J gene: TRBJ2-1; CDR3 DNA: TGTGCCAGCAGCTTAGCTTTTCGGGGGAAGGGGTCCTACAATGAGCAGTTCTTC; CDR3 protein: CASSLAFRGKGSYNEQFF
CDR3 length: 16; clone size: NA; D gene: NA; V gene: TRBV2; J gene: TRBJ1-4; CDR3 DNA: TGTGCCAGCAGTGAAGGGCCGGTGAGGCCTAATGAAAAACTGTTTTTT; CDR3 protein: CASSEGPVRPNEKLFF
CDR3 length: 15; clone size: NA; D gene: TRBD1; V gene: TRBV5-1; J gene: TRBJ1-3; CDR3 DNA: TGCGCCAGCAGCCAGGACAGGCCCTCTGGAAACACCATATATTTT; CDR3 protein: CASSQDRPSGNTIYF
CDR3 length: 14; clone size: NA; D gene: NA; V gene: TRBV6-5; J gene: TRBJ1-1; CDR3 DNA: TGTGCCAGCAGTTTGGGGGCGGGGAACACTGAAGCTTTCTTT; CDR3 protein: CASSLGAGNTEAFF
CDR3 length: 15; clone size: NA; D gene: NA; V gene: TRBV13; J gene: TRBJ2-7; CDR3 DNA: TGTGCCAGCAGCTTGCGGCGAGGCCCCGCCGGGGAGCAGTACTTC; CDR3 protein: CASSLRRGPAGEQYF
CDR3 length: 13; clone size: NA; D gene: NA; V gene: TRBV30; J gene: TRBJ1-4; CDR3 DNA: TGTGCCTGGAGTGTACCCCCCCGGGAAAAACTGTTTTTT; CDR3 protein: CAWSVPPREKLFF
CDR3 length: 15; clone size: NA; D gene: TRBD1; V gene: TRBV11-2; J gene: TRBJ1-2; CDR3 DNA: TGTGCCAGCAGCCGTGGACAGGGGGAATCTGATGGCTACACCTTC; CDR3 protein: CASSRGQGESDGYTF
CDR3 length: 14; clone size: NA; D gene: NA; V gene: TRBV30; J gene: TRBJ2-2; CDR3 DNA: TGTGCCTGGAGTGTAGGTCTAGCGACCGGGGAGCTGTTTTTT; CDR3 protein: CAWSVGLATGELFF
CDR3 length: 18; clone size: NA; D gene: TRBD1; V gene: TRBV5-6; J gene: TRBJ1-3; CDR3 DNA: TGTGCCAGCAGCTTGTTCTTCCCAGGGGGCCAATCTGAAAACACCATATATTTT; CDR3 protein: CASSLFFPGGQSENTIYF
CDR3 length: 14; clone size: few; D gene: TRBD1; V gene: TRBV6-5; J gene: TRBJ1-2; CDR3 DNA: TGTGCCAGCAGGCTCGGGACAGGGCAGGATGGCTACACCTTC; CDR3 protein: CASRLGTGQDGYTF
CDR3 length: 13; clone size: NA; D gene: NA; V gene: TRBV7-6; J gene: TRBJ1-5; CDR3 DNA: TGTGCCAGCAGCCTCGGGTACAATCAGCCCCAGCATTTT; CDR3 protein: CASSLGYNQPQHF
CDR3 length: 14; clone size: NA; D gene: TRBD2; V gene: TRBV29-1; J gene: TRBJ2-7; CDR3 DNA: TGCAGCGTCCTCTTGGGGGGGAGTACCAACGAGCAGTACTTC; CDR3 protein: CSVLLGGSTNEQYF
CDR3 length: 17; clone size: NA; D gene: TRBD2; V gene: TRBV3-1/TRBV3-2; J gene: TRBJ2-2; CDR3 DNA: TGTGCCAGCAGCCCCGGACTAGCGGGAACTAACACCGGGGAGCTGTTTTTT; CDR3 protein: CASSPGLAGTNTGELFF
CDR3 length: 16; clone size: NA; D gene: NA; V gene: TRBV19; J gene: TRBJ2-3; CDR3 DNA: TGTGCCAGTAGTATTCCTGGTCTCGGGGTTGGAGATACGCAGTATTTT; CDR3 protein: CASSIPGLGVGDTQYF
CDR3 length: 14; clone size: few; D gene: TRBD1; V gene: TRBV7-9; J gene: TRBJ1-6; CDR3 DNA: TGTGCCAGCAGCGCAAGACAGGGTGAATCACCCCTCCACTTT; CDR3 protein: CASSARQGESPLHF
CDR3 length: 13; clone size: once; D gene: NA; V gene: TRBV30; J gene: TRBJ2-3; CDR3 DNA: TGTGCCTGGAGTGTAGGGGAAACAGATACGCAGTATTTT; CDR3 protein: CAWSVGETDTQYF
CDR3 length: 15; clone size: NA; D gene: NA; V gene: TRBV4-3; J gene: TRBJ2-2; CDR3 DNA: TGCGCCAGCAGCCAAGAACCAGCTAGCACCGGGGAGCTGTTTTTT; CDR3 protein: CASSQEPASTGELFF
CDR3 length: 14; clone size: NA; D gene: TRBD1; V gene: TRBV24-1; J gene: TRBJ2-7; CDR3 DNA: TGTGCCACCAGTGACCGGGGACAGATACACGAGCAGTACTTC; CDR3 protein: CATSDRGQIHEQYF
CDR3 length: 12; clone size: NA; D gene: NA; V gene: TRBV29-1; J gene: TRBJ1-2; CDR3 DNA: TGCAGCGTTGAAGAGCCCAGCTATGGCTACACCTTC; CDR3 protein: CSVEEPSYGYTF
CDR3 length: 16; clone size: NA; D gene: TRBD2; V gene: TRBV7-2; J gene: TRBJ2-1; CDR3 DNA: TGTGCCAGCAGCCCGACTAGCGGGAGGGGGGGCAATGAGCAGTTCTTC; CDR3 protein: CASSPTSGRGGNEQFF
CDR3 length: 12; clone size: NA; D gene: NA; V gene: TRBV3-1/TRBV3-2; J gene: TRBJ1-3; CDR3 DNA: TGTGCCAGCAGCCAACACGGTAACACCATATATTTT; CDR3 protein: CASSQHGNTIYF
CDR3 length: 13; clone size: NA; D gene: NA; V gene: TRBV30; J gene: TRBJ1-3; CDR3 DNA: TGTGCCTGGAATGGGCAGGGATTAACTACCATATATTTT; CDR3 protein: CAWNGQGLTTIYF
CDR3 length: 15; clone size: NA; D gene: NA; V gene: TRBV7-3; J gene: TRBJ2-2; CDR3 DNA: TGTGCCAGCAGCCCGACCTACTTTGAGGGCGGGGAGCTGTTTTTT; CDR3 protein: CASSPTYFEGGELFF